These 16 T cell receptor beta chains originate from one sample sequenced in a study of blood T cell repertoires in COVID-19 (dated by TCRdb to the early 2020s). Receptor libraries were prepared by the immunoSEQ multiplex PCR assay. Here the immuneACCESS table is served through TCRdb, limited to in-frame sequences with V and J called. Missing clones are a known gap in these copies; in checked studies unresolved V genes cover under half, and the rest lacks a known reason. For this sample there are around 130,000 clones; around 85% appear just once. Clones ranked in the top ten supply roughly 15% of the sample. What was sequenced was peripheral blood. The receptors derive from a woman older than 75 with acute or convalescent COVID-19.

V and J are TRBV27 and TRBJ1-2, with no clear D. The germline CDR1 and CDR2 sequences are MNHEY and SMNVEV (reference sequence). The V and J ends lost 6 bases and 1 base respectively, with 15 bases between them. The CDR3 is made up of 15 amino acids. The CDR3 loop is CASRGLATVNYGYTF. CDR3 DNA sequence: TGTGCCAGCAGAGGTTTGGCTACAGTTAACTATGGCTACACCTTC.

The chain is built from TRBV5-1 and TRBJ2-7; TRBD2 matches 7 bases. CDR3 size: 16 residues. Losses at the gene ends were 0 bases for V and 3 bases for J; bases not matched to a gene: 9. Germline lookup yields CDR1 SGHRS and CDR2 YFSETQ. For the CDR3, the DNA is TGCGCCAGCAGCTTGGCCGCGGTAGCGGGCCGCTACGAGCAGTACTTC. Encoded protein: CASSLAAVAGRYEQYF.

The V gene is TRBV2, the J gene TRBJ1-6; no clear D. V was trimmed by 6 bases and J by 7 bases, leaving 10 bases between them. Germline V gene lookup returns CDR1 SNHLY and CDR2 FYNNEI. The CDR3 runs to 13 residues. CDR3 loop: CASRREANSPLHF. CDR3 bases: TGTGCCAGCAGACGGGAGGCAAATTCACCCCTCCACTTT.

A single count supports this clone. The V call is TRBV20-1, the J call TRBJ1-1; TRBD1 is a possible D gene (5 bases). V lost 7 bases and J 11 bases, leaving 14 bases between the germline ends. From germline, CDR1 is DFQATT and CDR2 SNEGSKA (reference sequence). CDR3 length equals 10 residues. CDR3 sequence: CSGGGNMAFF. The CDR3 DNA reads as TGCAGTGGGGGCGGGAATATGGCTTTCTTT.

The chain combines TRBV10-3 with TRBJ1-2; D not resolved. Trimming removed 0 bases at V and 0 bases at J, with 11 bases between. The CDR3 consists of 16 residues. CDR1 and CDR2 (germline): ENHRY, SYGVKD. In DNA form, the CDR3 reads TGTGCCATCAGTGAGTCTCGGGGAGGCGCTAACTATGGCTACACCTTC. This translates into CAISESRGGANYGYTF.

The chain is built from TRBV27 and TRBJ1-2, with D possibly TRBD1 on 6 matching bases. The CDR3 sequence is 15 residues long. V lost 1 base and J 4 bases, leaving 13 bases between the germline ends. Per germline, CDR1 MNHEY and CDR2 SMNVEV (reference sequence). The CDR3 region has the DNA TGTGCCAGCAGTTTATTTTACAGGGCCCCCTATGGCTACACCTTC. Its protein product is CASSLFYRAPYGYTF.

The chain uses TRBV12-5 and TRBJ1-2, with TRBD1 identical over 10 bases. Germline loops: CDR1 LGHNT, CDR2 FRNRAP. The CDR3 totals 13 residues. The V segment lost 0 bases and the J segment 8 bases; nucleotides outside the gene matches: 0. CDR3 sequence reads: CASGLVTGGGYTF. CDR3 sequence (DNA): TGTGCTAGTGGTTTGGTGACAGGGGGCGGCTACACCTTC.

The genes are TRBV7-9 and TRBJ1-2; TRBD1 agrees at 7 bases. The CDR3 spans 15 residues. Germline V gene sequence: CDR1 SEHNR, CDR2 FQNEAQ (reference sequence). The V and J ends lost 4 bases and 6 bases, in that order; junction bases with no gene match: 11. The CDR3 here is CASSSPGQFTNGYTF. CDR3 DNA: TGTGCCAGCAGCTCCCCGGGACAGTTTACCAATGGCTACACCTTC. The variable domain in full, with the rest retrieved from reference TRBV7-9 and TRBJ1-2, is DTGVSQNPRHKITKRGQNVTFRCDPISEHNRLYWYRQTLGQGPEFLTYFQNEAQLEKSRLLSDRFSAERPKGSFSTLEIQRTEQGDSAMYLCASSSPGQFTNGYTFGSGTRLTVV.

This clone has only a few counts. The chain carries TRBV5-1 and TRBJ1-5, with TRBD1 as a possible D gene (6 bases). CDR1 is SGHRS, CDR2 YFSETQ, per germline. The CDR3 consists of 15 residues. The ends were cut back, 3 bases at V and 2 bases at J, with 12 bases in the middle. The CDR3 sequence: CASSSGVGGNQPQHF. In DNA, the CDR3 is TGCGCCAGCAGCTCAGGGGTTGGTGGCAATCAGCCCCAGCATTTT.

The chain uses TRBV7-8 and TRBJ1-2; D remains unclear. The germline gives CDR1 SGHVS, CDR2 FQNEAQ. V was shortened by 7 bases and J by 0 bases, with 21 bases between the two germline ends. The CDR3 runs 17 residues. CDR3 in amino acids: CASTVGGGLTTNYGYTF. In DNA, the CDR3 is TGTGCCAGCACCGTAGGTGGCGGACTGACTACTAACTATGGCTACACCTTC.

The V gene is TRBV5-1, the J gene TRBJ2-3, with 10 positions matching TRBD2. The CDR3 length is 16 residues. With 1 base clipped from V and 3 bases from J, the junction kept 5 bases outside the gene matches. Germline V gene sequence: CDR1 SGHRS, CDR2 YFSETQ. The CDR3 here is CASSLSGRADTDTQYF. The CDR3 DNA reads as TGCGCCAGCAGCTTGAGCGGGAGGGCCGATACAGATACGCAGTATTTT. The full variable domain, its missing parts supplied by reference TRBV5-1 and TRBJ2-3, is KAGVTQTPRYLIKTRGQQVTLSCSPISGHRSVSWYQQTPGQGLQFLFEYFSETQRNKGNFPGRFSGRQFSNSRSEMNVSTLELGDSALYLCASSLSGRADTDTQYFGPGTRLTVL.

CDR3: CASSLVGLATDTQYF. The CDR3 DNA reads as TGTGCCAGCAGCTTAGTAGGACTAGCGACAGATACGCAGTATTTT. This chain uses TRBV11-2 with TRBJ2-3; 9 nucleotides line up with TRBD2. V was clipped by 1 base and J by 3 bases; unmatched bases: 2. CDR1 SGHAT and CDR2 FQNNGV come from the germline V gene. This CDR3 comprises 15 residues.

J is TRBJ1-5 and V is TRBV7-2, with TRBD1 identical over 8 bases. The CDR3 contains 17 residues. The ends lost 1 base at V and 4 bases at J; junction bases unmatched: 9. Germline loops: CDR1 SGHTA, CDR2 FQGNSA. This CDR3 reads CASSLVGTGFSNQPQHF. In DNA form, the CDR3 reads TGTGCCAGCAGCTTAGTGGGGACAGGATTCTCAAATCAGCCCCAGCATTTT.

This sequence joins TRBV10-3 and TRBJ1-4; possibly TRBD1 for D (5 bases). CDR1 and CDR2 (germline): ENHRY, SYGVKD. The V end lost 10 bases, the J end lost 6 bases, and 18 bases lay between the germline ends. The CDR3 totals 14 residues. Here the CDR3 reads CATQPGLKDEKLFF. CDR3 bases: TGTGCCACCCAACCGGGACTCAAGGATGAAAAACTGTTTTTT.

The chain combines TRBV6-5 with TRBJ2-7; 9 positions agree with TRBD1. Germline V gene sequence: CDR1 MNHEY, CDR2 SVGAGI. This CDR3 has 15 residues. The V and J ends lost 4 bases and 4 bases, in that order; junction bases with no gene match: 8. The CDR3 DNA reads TGTGCCAGCAGTTGGCTACAGGGGGCCGGGTACGAGCAGTACTTC. Residues: CASSWLQGAGYEQYF.

This chain links TRBV7-6 with TRBJ2-1, with TRBD2 matching over 12 bases. The CDR3 sequence is 16 residues long. Trimming removed 5 bases from V and 4 bases from J; junction bases left unmatched: 6. Germline loops: CDR1 SGHVS, CDR2 FNYEAQ. CDR3 residues: CASSPAGLAGYNEQFF. CDR3 nucleotides: TGTGCCAGCAGCCCGGCTGGACTAGCGGGATACAATGAGCAGTTCTTC.